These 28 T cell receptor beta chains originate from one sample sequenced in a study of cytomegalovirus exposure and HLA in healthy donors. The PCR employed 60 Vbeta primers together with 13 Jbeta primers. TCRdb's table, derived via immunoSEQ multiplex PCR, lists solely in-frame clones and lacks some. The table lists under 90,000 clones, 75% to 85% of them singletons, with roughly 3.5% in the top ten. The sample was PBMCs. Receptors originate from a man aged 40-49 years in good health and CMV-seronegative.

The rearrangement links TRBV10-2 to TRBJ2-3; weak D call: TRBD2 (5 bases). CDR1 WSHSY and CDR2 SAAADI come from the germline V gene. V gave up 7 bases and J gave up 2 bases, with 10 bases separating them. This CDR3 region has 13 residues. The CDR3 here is CASTGVTTDTQYF. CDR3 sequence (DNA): TGCGCCAGCACCGGGGTTACCACAGATACGCAGTATTTT.

DNA for the CDR3: TGTGCCAGCAGCTTAGGGGGGACTTGGATTTACGAGCAGTACTTC. Protein product: CASSLGGTWIYEQYF. This chain uses TRBV7-8 with TRBJ2-7; a possible D gene is TRBD2 (6 bases). Germline lookup yields CDR1 SGHVS and CDR2 FQNEAQ. The CDR3 is made up of 15 amino acids. V was pared by 1 base and J by 4 bases, with 14 bases between.

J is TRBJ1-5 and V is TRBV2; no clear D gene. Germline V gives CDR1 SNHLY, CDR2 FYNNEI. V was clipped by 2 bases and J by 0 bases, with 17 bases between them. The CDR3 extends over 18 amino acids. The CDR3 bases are TGTGCCAGCAGTGAAACCGGTGTGCTCGTTTTTAGCAATCAGCCCCAGCATTTT. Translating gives CASSETGVLVFSNQPQHF.

This CDR3 is CASSIGRSGDNEQFF. The CDR3 coding sequence is TGTGCCAGTAGTATAGGAAGGTCGGGGGACAATGAGCAGTTCTTC. J is TRBJ2-1 and V is TRBV19; D is possibly TRBD2 (6 bases). This CDR3 spans 15 amino acids. Germline-derived CDR1 and CDR2 are LNHDA and SQIVND (reference sequence). V gave up 1 base and J gave up 5 bases, with 12 bases separating them.

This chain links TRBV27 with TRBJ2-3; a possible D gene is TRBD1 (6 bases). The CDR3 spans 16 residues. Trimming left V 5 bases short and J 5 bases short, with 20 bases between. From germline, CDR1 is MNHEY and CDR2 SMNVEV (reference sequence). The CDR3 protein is CASSTTWQGIRDTQYF. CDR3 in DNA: TGTGCCAGCAGTACCACGTGGCAGGGGATACGAGATACGCAGTATTTT.

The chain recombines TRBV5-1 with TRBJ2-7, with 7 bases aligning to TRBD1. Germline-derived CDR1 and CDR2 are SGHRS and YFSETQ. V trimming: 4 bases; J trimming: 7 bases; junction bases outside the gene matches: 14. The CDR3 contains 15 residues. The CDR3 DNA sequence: TGCGCCAGCAGCGCAGGACAGGCGGTAGTGGGGGAGCAGTACTTC. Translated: CASSAGQAVVGEQYF.

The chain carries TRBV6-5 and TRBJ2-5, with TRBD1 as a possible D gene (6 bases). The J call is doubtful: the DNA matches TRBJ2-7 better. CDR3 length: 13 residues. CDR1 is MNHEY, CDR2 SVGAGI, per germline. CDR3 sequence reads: CASSYPRGDEQYF. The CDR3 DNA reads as TGTGCCAGCAGTTACCCCAGGGGCGACGAGCAGTACTTC.

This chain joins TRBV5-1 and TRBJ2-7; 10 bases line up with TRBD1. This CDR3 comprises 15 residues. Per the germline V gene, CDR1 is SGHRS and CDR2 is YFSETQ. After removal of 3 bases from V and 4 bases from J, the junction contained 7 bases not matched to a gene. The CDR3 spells CASSSNPGQGYEQYF. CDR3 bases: TGCGCCAGCAGCTCAAACCCGGGACAGGGGTACGAGCAGTACTTC.

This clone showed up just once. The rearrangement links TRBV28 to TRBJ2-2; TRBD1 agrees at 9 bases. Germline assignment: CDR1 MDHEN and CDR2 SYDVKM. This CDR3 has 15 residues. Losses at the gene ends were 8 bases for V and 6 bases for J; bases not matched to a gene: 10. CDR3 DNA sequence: TGTGCCAGCGTAACAGGGGGCGGATTTGCCGGGGAGCTGTTTTTT. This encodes CASVTGGGFAGELFF.

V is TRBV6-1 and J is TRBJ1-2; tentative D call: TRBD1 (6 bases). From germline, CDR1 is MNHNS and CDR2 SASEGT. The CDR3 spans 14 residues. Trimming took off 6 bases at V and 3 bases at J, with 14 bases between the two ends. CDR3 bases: TGTGCCAGCAGGGGGGCAGGGGCCTACTATGGCTACACCTTC. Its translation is CASRGAGAYYGYTF.

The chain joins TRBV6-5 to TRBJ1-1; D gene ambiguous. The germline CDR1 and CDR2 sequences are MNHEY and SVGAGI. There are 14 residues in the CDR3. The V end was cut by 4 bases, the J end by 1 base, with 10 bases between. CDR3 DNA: TGTGCCAGCAGTTTGTACATGAAGAACACTGAAGCTTTCTTT. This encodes CASSLYMKNTEAFF.

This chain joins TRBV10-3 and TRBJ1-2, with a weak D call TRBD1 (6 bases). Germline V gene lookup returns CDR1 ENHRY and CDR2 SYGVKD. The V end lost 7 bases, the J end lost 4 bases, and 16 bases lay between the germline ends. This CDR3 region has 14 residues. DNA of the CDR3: TGTGCCATCAAAGGCGCAGCAGGGGTCTATGGCTACACCTTC. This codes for CAIKGAAGVYGYTF.

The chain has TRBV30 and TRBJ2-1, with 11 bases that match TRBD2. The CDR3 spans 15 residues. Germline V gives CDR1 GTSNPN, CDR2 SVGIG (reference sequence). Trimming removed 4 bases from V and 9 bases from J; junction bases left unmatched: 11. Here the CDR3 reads CAWNSGTSGRREQFF. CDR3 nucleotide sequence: TGTGCCTGGAACTCCGGGACTAGCGGTCGGCGTGAGCAGTTCTTC.

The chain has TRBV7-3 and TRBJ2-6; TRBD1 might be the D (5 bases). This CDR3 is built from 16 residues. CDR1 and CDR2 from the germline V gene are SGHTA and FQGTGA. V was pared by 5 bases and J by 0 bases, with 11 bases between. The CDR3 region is CASSQGSSSGANVLTF. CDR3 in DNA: TGTGCCAGCAGCCAGGGCAGTAGCTCTGGGGCCAACGTCCTGACTTTC.

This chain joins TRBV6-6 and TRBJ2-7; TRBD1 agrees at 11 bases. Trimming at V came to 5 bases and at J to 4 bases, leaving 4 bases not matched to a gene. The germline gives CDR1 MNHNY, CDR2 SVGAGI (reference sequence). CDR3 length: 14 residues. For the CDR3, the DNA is TGTGCCAGCAGTCCGGACAGGGGGCCTTACGAGCAGTACTTC. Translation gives CASSPDRGPYEQYF.

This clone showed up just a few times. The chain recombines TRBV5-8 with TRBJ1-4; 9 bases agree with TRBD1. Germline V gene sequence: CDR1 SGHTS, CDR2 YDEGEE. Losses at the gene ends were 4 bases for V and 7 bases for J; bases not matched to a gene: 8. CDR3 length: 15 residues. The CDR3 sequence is CASSNPGQGFEKLFF. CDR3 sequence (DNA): TGTGCCAGCAGCAATCCGGGACAGGGATTTGAAAAACTGTTTTTT.

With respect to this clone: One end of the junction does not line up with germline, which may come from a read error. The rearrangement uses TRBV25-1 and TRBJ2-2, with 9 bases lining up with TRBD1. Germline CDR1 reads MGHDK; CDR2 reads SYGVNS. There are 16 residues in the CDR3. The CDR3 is CASSEWGQGHTGDLFF. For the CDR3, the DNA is TGTGCCAGCAGTGAATGGGGACAGGGCCACACCGGGGACCTGTTTTTT.

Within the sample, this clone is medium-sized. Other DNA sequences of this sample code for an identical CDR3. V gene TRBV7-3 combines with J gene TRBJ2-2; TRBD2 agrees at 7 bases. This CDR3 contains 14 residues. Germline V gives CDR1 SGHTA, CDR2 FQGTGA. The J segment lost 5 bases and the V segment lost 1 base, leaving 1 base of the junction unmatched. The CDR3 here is CASSLRGGTGELFF. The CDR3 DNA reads TGTGCCAGCAGCTTAAGGGGGGGTACCGGGGAGCTGTTTTTT. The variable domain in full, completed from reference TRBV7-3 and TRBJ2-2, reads GAGVSQTPSNKVTEKGKYVELRCDPISGHTALYWYRQSLGQGPEFLIYFQGTGAADDSGLPNDRFFAVRPEGSVSTLKIQRTERGDSAVYLCASSLRGGTGELFFGEGSRLTVL.

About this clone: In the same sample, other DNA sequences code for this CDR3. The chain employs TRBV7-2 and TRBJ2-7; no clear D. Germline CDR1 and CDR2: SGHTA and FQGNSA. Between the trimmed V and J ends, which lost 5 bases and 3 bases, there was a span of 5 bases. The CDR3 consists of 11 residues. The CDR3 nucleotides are TGTGCCAGCAGCCTGCGCTACGAGCAGTACTTC. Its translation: CASSLRYEQYF. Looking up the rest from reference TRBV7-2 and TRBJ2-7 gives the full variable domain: GAGVSQSPSNKVTEKGKDVELRCDPISGHTALYWYRQSLGQGLEFLIYFQGNSAPDKSGLPSDRFSAERTGGSVSTLTIQRTQQEDSAVYLCASSLRYEQYFGPGTRLTVT.

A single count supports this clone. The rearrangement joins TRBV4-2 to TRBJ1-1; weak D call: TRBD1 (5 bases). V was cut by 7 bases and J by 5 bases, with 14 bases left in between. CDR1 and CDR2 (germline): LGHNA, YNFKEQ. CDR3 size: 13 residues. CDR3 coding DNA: TGTGCCAGCATCTCCGGAGGGGATACTGAAGCTTTCTTT. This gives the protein CASISGGDTEAFF.

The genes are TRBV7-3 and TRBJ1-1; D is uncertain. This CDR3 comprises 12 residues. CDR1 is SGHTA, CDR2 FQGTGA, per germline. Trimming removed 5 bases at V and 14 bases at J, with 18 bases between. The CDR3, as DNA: TGTGCCAGCAGCCCCGGTTGGTTTAATCTCTTCTTT. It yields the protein CASSPGWFNLFF.

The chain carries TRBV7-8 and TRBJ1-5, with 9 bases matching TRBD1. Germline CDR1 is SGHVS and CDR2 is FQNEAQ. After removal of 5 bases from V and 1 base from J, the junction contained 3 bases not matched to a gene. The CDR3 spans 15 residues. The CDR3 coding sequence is TGTGCCAGCAGCCCAGGACAGGGGAGCAATCAGCCCCAGCATTTT. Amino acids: CASSPGQGSNQPQHF.

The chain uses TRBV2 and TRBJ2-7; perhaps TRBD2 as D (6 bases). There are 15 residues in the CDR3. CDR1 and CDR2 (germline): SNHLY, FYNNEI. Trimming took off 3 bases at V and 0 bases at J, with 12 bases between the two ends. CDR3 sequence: CASSERGKTSYEQYF. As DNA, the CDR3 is TGTGCCAGCAGTGAGCGCGGGAAAACCTCCTACGAGCAGTACTTC.

The CDR3 reads CASSSSLLMNTEAFF. CDR3 bases: TGTGCCAGCAGTTCATCACTGCTCATGAACACTGAAGCTTTCTTT. V usage is TRBV6-5 and J usage is TRBJ1-1, with D hard to call. V dropped 4 bases and J dropped 0 bases, with 12 bases sitting between them. The CDR3 has 15 amino acids. From germline, CDR1 is MNHEY and CDR2 SVGAGI.

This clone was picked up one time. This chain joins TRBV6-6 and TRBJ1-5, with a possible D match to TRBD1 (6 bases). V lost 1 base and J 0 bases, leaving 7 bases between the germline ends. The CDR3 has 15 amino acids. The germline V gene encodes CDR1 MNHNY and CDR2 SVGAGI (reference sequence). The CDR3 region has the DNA TGTGCCAGCAGTTACTTACAGGGTAGCAATCAGCCCCAGCATTTT. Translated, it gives CASSYLQGSNQPQHF.

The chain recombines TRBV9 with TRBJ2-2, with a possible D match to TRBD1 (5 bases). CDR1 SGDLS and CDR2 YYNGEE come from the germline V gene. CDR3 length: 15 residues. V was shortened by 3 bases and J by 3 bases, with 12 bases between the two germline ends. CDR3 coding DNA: TGTGCCAGCAGCGACCGCGACAGCTACACCGGGGAGCTGTTTTTT. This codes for CASSDRDSYTGELFF. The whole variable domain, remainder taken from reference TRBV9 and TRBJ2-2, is DSGVTQTPKHLITATGQRVTLRCSPRSGDLSVYWYQQSLDQGLQFLIQYYNGEERAKGNILERFSAQQFPDLHSELNLSSLELGDSALYFCASSDRDSYTGELFFGEGSRLTVL.

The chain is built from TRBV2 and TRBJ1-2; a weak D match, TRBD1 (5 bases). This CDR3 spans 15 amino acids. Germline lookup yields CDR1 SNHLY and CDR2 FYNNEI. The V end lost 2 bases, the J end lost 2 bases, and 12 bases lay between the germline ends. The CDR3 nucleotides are TGTGCCAGCAGTGAATCTGGGGCCATCAACTATGGCTACACCTTC. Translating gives CASSESGAINYGYTF.

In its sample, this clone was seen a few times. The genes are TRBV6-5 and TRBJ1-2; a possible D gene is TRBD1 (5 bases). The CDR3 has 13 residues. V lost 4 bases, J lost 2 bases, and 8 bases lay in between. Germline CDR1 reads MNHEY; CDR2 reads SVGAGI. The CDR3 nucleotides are TGTGCCAGCAGTTCGACAGAGAACTATGGCTACACCTTC. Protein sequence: CASSSTENYGYTF.